Below, 19 T cell receptor beta chains from the same sample are listed, as sequenced in a study of blood T cell repertoires in COVID-19. Clones were sequenced by immunoSEQ multiplex PCR, and TCRdb holds only the in-frame ones, with some missing. The repertoire includes 76,000 or so clones, over 70% of them detected once, and over 8.5% sits in the top ten. Material for sequencing was peripheral blood. The receptor set was obtained from a man aged 45 to 65 with acute or convalescent COVID-19.

The chain employs TRBV7-2 and TRBJ1-2; TRBD1 matches 7 bases. Germline CDR1 is SGHTA and CDR2 is FQGNSA. This CDR3 is 15 amino acids long. The V gene end was trimmed by 2 bases and the J gene end by 6 bases; junction bases not matched to a gene: 9. CDR3 in DNA: TGTGCCAGCAGCTTAAGGACAGGAACCCGGAATGGCTACACCTTC. Its protein is CASSLRTGTRNGYTF.

This chain links TRBV28 with TRBJ1-5, with 8 bases identical to TRBD1. CDR3 length: 16 residues. V lost 3 bases to trimming and J lost 2 bases; unmatched junction nucleotides: 6. CDR1 is MDHEN, CDR2 SYDVKM, per germline. This CDR3 is CASSFLETGGNQPQHF. For the CDR3, the DNA is TGTGCCAGCAGTTTTCTGGAGACAGGGGGCAATCAGCCCCAGCATTTT. Using reference TRBV28 and TRBJ1-5 for the parts outside the CDR3, the full variable domain is DVKVTQSSRYLVKRTGEKVFLECVQDMDHENMFWYRQDPGLGLRLIYFSYDVKMKEKGDIPEGYSVSREKKERFSLILESASTNQTSMYLCASSFLETGGNQPQHFGDGTRLSIL.

The chain's CDR3 is CASSSGGAVDPLHF. The CDR3 nucleotides are TGTGCCAGCAGTTCCGGGGGGGCGGTGGACCCCCTCCACTTT. This chain uses TRBV6-5 with TRBJ1-6; D is possibly TRBD1 (6 bases). V lost 4 bases, J lost 13 bases, and 17 bases lay in between. Germline V gene lookup returns CDR1 MNHEY and CDR2 SVGAGI. The CDR3 has 14 residues.

This clone was recorded only once. The V call is TRBV9, the J call TRBJ2-5, with D possibly TRBD1 on 6 matching bases. The germline CDR1 and CDR2 sequences are SGDLS and YYNGEE. The CDR3 has 13 amino acids. Trimming took off 3 bases at V and 4 bases at J, with 10 bases between the two ends. In DNA form, the CDR3 reads TGTGCCAGCAGCGCCCCCAGGGGAGAGACCCAGTACTTC. Translated: CASSAPRGETQYF.

This clone was observed a handful of times. This sequence joins TRBV7-2 and TRBJ2-7; 8 bases fit TRBD1. The CDR3 contains 15 residues. V lost 5 bases and J lost 6; bases outside the gene matches: 12. Germline CDR1 reads SGHTA; CDR2 reads FQGNSA. DNA for the CDR3: TGTGCCAGCAGCCCTGACAGGGGCCTACGGGGCGAGCAGTACTTC. It translates to CASSPDRGLRGEQYF.

The chain recombines TRBV4-1 with TRBJ1-1, with D possibly TRBD1 on 6 matching bases. V lost 3 bases and J 1 base, leaving 9 bases between the germline ends. From germline, CDR1 is MGHRA and CDR2 YSYEKL. The CDR3 spans 14 residues. The CDR3 sequence: CASSHLDRNTEAFF. CDR3 DNA: TGCGCCAGCAGCCATCTGGACAGGAACACTGAAGCTTTCTTT.

With regard to this clone: The junction differs from germline at one of its ends, possibly a read error. This sequence joins TRBV6-6 and TRBJ2-1; 13 nucleotides line up with TRBD2. The V gene's germline CDR1 is MNHNY and CDR2 SVGAGI (reference sequence). The length of the CDR3 is 18 residues. The CDR3 loop is CTSSLTLGTSGRAHEQFF. The CDR3 DNA is TGTACCAGCAGTCTCACACTTGGTACTAGCGGGAGGGCCCATGAGCAGTTCTTC.

This clone has just a few counts. This chain uses TRBV6-5 with TRBJ1-1, with no clear D. The CDR3 covers 13 residues. Germline V lookup: CDR1 MNHEY, CDR2 SVGAGI. V dropped 6 bases and J dropped 1 base, with 9 bases sitting between them. The CDR3 sequence: CASRSTENTEAFF. The CDR3 DNA reads TGTGCCAGCAGATCTACAGAGAACACTGAAGCTTTCTTT.

The chain is built from TRBV24-1 and TRBJ1-1; tentative D call: TRBD1 (5 bases). CDR1 KGHDR and CDR2 SFDVKD come from the germline V gene. V shed 3 bases and J shed 0 bases, with 16 bases lying between them. This CDR3 region has 17 residues. The CDR3 protein is CATSDPIRQFMNTEAFF. The CDR3 region has the DNA TGTGCCACCAGTGATCCAATACGACAGTTCATGAACACTGAAGCTTTCTTT.

The chain links TRBV29-1 to TRBJ1-1, with D unresolved. V was shortened by 2 bases and J by 4 bases, with 29 bases between the two germline ends. The germline gives CDR1 SQVTM, CDR2 ANQGSEA. The length of the CDR3 is 19 residues. The CDR3 loop is CSVEMGGGNPRHSVTEAFF. The CDR3 DNA reads TGCAGCGTTGAAATGGGTGGAGGGAACCCCCGCCACTCGGTCACTGAAGCTTTCTTT.

V gene TRBV9 combines with J gene TRBJ2-7, with TRBD1 identical over 7 bases. Germline V CDR1 and CDR2: SGDLS, YYNGEE. This CDR3 has 14 amino acids. Trimming at V came to 3 bases and at J to 0 bases, leaving 3 bases not matched to a gene. CDR3 DNA: TGTGCCAGCAGCGCCCGACAGGGCTCCTACGAGCAGTACTTC. Its protein is CASSARQGSYEQYF.

V usage is TRBV5-1 and J usage is TRBJ1-6; the D is unclear. The CDR3 is 15 amino acids. Germline CDR1 reads SGHRS; CDR2 reads YFSETQ. Trimming removed 0 bases at V and 5 bases at J, with 9 bases between. This chain's CDR3 is CASSLVGRDNSPLHF. The CDR3, as DNA: TGCGCCAGCAGCTTGGTTGGGCGGGATAATTCACCCCTCCACTTT.

This clone was seen a handful of times. The CDR3 sequence is CASSFRTGQEKLFF. CDR3 nucleotides: TGTGCCAGCAGTTTTAGGACAGGGCAAGAAAAACTGTTTTTT. The chain has TRBV27 and TRBJ1-4, with TRBD1 matching 8 bases. Trimming removed 3 bases from V and 8 bases from J; junction bases left unmatched: 5. Germline CDR1 and CDR2: MNHEY and SMNVEV (reference sequence). This CDR3 spans 14 amino acids.

The chain is built from TRBV6-6 and TRBJ2-1; weak D call: TRBD1 (5 bases). This CDR3 has 14 residues. Trimming left V 7 bases short and J 3 bases short, with 13 bases between. The germline CDR1 and CDR2 sequences are MNHNY and SVGAGI (reference sequence). Here the CDR3 DNA reads TGTGCCAGCACCAAAGGGGCAGGCTACAATGAGCAGTTCTTC. Translation: CASTKGAGYNEQFF.

The gene calls are TRBV19 and TRBJ2-1, with D perhaps TRBD2 (5 bases). The ends were cut back, 7 bases at V and 9 bases at J, with 16 bases in the middle. This CDR3 has 13 amino acids. Per the germline V gene, CDR1 is LNHDA and CDR2 is SQIVND (reference sequence). The CDR3 DNA follows: TGTGCCAGTACCGTCGGGGTCGGGGTTGAGCAGTTCTTC. Its protein is CASTVGVGVEQFF.

The V gene is TRBV28, the J gene TRBJ1-1, with 8 nucleotides matching TRBD1. The V and J ends lost 5 bases and 4 bases, in that order; junction bases with no gene match: 6. The CDR3 consists of 14 residues. Germline V gene lookup returns CDR1 MDHEN and CDR2 SYDVKM. The CDR3 nucleotides are TGTGCCAGCAGTCCGTCGACAGGGGCCACTGAAGCTTTCTTT. Translation: CASSPSTGATEAFF.

The rearrangement joins TRBV18 to TRBJ1-3, with TRBD1 matching 10 bases. This CDR3 contains 19 residues. Germline V gene lookup returns CDR1 KGHSH and CDR2 LQKENI. V shed 3 bases, J shed 0 bases, and the junction held 11 bases outside the gene matches. In nucleotides, the CDR3 is TGTGCCAGCTCACCCCGGTCTGGAAGGACAGGGGGCTCTGGAAACACCATATATTTT. This gives the protein CASSPRSGRTGGSGNTIYF.

The CDR3 DNA sequence: TGTGCCAGCAGCACAAGACTAGCGGGGGGTTTGGATACGCAGTATTTT. This codes for CASSTRLAGGLDTQYF. This chain connects TRBV7-3 to TRBJ2-3, with 13 bases lining up with TRBD2. The CDR3 has 16 amino acids. V lost 5 bases and J lost 6; bases outside the gene matches: 8. The V gene's germline CDR1 is SGHTA and CDR2 FQGTGA.

A single count supports this clone. The chain carries TRBV5-6 and TRBJ2-1, with 10 bases matching TRBD1. The germline V gene encodes CDR1 SGHDT and CDR2 YYEEEE. The trim removed 4 bases at V and 3 bases at J, leaving 7 bases unmatched. This CDR3 region has 16 residues. The chain's CDR3 is CASSGPGTGVYNEQFF. CDR3 coding DNA: TGTGCCAGCAGCGGACCCGGGACAGGGGTCTACAATGAGCAGTTCTTC.